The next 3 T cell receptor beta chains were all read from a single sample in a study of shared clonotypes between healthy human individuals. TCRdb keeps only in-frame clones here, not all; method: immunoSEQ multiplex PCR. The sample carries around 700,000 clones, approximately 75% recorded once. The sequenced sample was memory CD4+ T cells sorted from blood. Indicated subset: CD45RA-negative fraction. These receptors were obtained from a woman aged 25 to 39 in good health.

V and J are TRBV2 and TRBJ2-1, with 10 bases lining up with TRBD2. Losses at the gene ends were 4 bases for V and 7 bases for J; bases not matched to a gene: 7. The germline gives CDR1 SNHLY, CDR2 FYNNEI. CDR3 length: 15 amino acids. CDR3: CASSVSGRASNEQFF. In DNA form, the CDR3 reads TGTGCCAGCAGTGTCAGCGGGAGGGCATCGAATGAGCAGTTCTTC.

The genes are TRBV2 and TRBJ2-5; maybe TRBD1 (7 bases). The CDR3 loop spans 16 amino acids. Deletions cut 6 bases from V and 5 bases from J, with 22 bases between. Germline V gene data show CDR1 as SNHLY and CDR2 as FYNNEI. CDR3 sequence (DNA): TGTGCCAGCAGCGGAATCCGACAGGGAGGAAAGGAGACCCAGTACTTC. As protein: CASSGIRQGGKETQYF. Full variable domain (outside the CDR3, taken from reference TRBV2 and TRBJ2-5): EPEVTQTPSHQVTQMGQEVILRCVPISNHLYFYWYRQILGQKVEFLVSFYNNEISEKSEIFDDQFSVERPDGSNFTLKIRSTKLEDSAMYFCASSGIRQGGKETQYFGPGTRLLVL.

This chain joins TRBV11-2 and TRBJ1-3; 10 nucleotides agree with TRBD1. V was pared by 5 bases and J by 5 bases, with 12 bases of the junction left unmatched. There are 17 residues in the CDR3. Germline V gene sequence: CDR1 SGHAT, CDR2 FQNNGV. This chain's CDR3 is CASSIGQGQGIRNTIYF. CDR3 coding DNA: TGTGCCAGCAGCATAGGACAGGGACAGGGGATTCGAAACACCATATATTTT.